These 13 T cell receptor beta chains were all obtained from the same sample, sequenced in a study of blood T cell repertoires in COVID-19. Repertoires were generated with immunoSEQ multiplex PCR, while TCRdb's copy carries only in-frame clones and drops some. The sample records some 66,000 clones, approximately 90% being singletons. The sequenced sample consisted of peripheral blood. These receptors originate from a human donor in a cohort sampled during active COVID-19.

The chain combines TRBV7-9 with TRBJ2-2; 7 bases line up with TRBD2. The germline V gene has CDR1 SEHNR and CDR2 FQNEAQ (reference sequence). The CDR3 is 12 residues long. V gave up 7 bases and J gave up 13 bases; unmatched junction bases: 9. CDR3 DNA: TGTGCCAGCATCGCCGGGGAGGGAAGGCTGTTTTTT. Translation gives CASIAGEGRLFF.

The rearrangement joins TRBV19 to TRBJ2-3, with 8 bases lining up with TRBD2. This CDR3 has 18 residues. After removal of 3 bases from V and 4 bases from J, the junction contained 15 bases not matched to a gene. Germline V CDR1 and CDR2: LNHDA, SQIVND (reference sequence). CDR3 loop: CASSMRPLRGGLSDTQYF. In nucleotides, the CDR3 is TGTGCCAGTAGTATGCGGCCCCTCCGCGGGGGGTTATCAGATACGCAGTATTTT.

The V call is TRBV4-3, the J call TRBJ2-5; D gene uncertain. V gave up 0 bases and J gave up 4 bases, with 6 bases separating them. The CDR3 runs to 13 residues. Germline V gene data show CDR1 as LGHNA and CDR2 as YSLEER. The CDR3 nucleotides read TGCGCCAGCAGCCAAGATGTAGCAGAGACCCAGTACTTC. It specifies CASSQDVAETQYF.

V gene TRBV5-8 combines with J gene TRBJ1-4; 8 nucleotides match TRBD1. This CDR3 has 14 amino acids. The V and J ends lost 4 bases and 6 bases, in that order; junction bases with no gene match: 5. The germline V gene encodes CDR1 SGHTS and CDR2 YDEGEE. In DNA form, the CDR3 reads TGTGCCAGCAGCGCTGACAGGGGAGATGAAAAACTGTTTTTT. Amino acid sequence: CASSADRGDEKLFF.

V usage is TRBV4-3 and J usage is TRBJ1-2, with 8 bases aligning to TRBD1. CDR1 is LGHNA and CDR2 is YSLEER in the germline V gene. The trim removed 0 bases at V and 4 bases at J, leaving 4 bases unmatched. The CDR3 contains 15 residues. The CDR3 loop reads CASSQDWDRTYGYTF. The CDR3 bases are TGCGCCAGCAGCCAAGACTGGGACAGGACCTATGGCTACACCTTC.

The chain recombines TRBV19 with TRBJ2-5, with 10 nucleotides matching TRBD2. J gave up 3 bases and V 2 bases, and 3 bases lay outside the gene matches. CDR3 length: 15 amino acids. Germline assignment: CDR1 LNHDA and CDR2 SQIVND (reference sequence). The CDR3 region has the DNA TGTGCCAGTAGTATATCAGCGGGAGGGGAAGAGACCCAGTACTTC. Encoded protein: CASSISAGGEETQYF.

V and J are TRBV30 and TRBJ1-2; D possibly corresponds to TRBD1 (5 bases). This CDR3 contains 13 residues. CDR1 is GTSNPN and CDR2 is SVGIG in the germline V gene (reference sequence). The V end lost 3 bases, the J end lost 3 bases, and 11 bases lay between the germline ends. The CDR3 protein is CAWRVWGDYGYTF. Here the CDR3 DNA reads TGTGCCTGGAGGGTCTGGGGGGACTATGGCTACACCTTC.

This sequence joins TRBV24-1 and TRBJ1-2, with unresolved D. CDR1 is KGHDR, CDR2 SFDVKD, per germline. V lost 7 bases and J lost 5, with 13 bases in between. There are 13 residues in the CDR3. CDR3 amino acids: CATRYGSRYGYTF. CDR3 DNA sequence: TGTGCCACCAGATACGGGAGTCGATATGGCTACACCTTC.

This clone has a single count. This chain connects TRBV6-1 to TRBJ2-3, with 7 bases aligning to TRBD2. Losses at the gene ends were 2 bases for V and 4 bases for J; bases not matched to a gene: 9. The CDR3 extends over 16 amino acids. Germline CDR1 is MNHNS and CDR2 is SASEGT. CDR3 sequence reads: CASSESFGAGADTQYF. In DNA, the CDR3 is TGTGCCAGCAGTGAATCATTCGGGGCGGGAGCAGATACGCAGTATTTT.

The genes are TRBV7-2 and TRBJ2-7, with D maybe TRBD1 (6 bases). The V end was cut by 5 bases, the J end by 1 base, with 15 bases between. Germline CDR1 reads SGHTA; CDR2 reads FQGNSA. This CDR3 region has 15 residues. In DNA, the CDR3 is TGTGCCAGCAGCGGTCCGGGACAAGGGTCCTACGAGCAGTACTTC. Translating gives CASSGPGQGSYEQYF.

The genes are TRBV9 and TRBJ2-1; possible D gene TRBD1, 6 bases. The germline V gene encodes CDR1 SGDLS and CDR2 YYNGEE. CDR3 length: 15 amino acids. Between the trimmed V and J ends, which lost 1 base and 4 bases, there was a span of 12 bases. The CDR3 protein is CASSVSGQAYNEQFF. The CDR3 DNA reads TGTGCCAGCAGCGTATCGGGACAAGCGTACAATGAGCAGTTCTTC.

For the CDR3, the DNA is TGTGCCAGCAGCCCTGGGACAGGGGGGACACTGAACACTGAAGCTTTCTTT. It is translated as CASSPGTGGTLNTEAFF. V and J are TRBV5-6 and TRBJ1-1; TRBD1 agrees at 11 bases. Trimming removed 4 bases from V and 0 bases from J; junction bases left unmatched: 8. The CDR3 is 17 amino acids. Germline CDR1 reads SGHDT; CDR2 reads YYEEEE.

V usage is TRBV30 and J usage is TRBJ1-2; 7 positions match TRBD1. Germline-derived CDR1 and CDR2 are GTSNPN and SVGIG (reference sequence). This CDR3 has 12 amino acids. V shed 4 bases, J shed 8 bases, and the junction held 7 bases outside the gene matches. Here the CDR3 DNA reads TGTGCCTGGACCCTACAGGGGATCGGCTACACCTTC. It specifies CAWTLQGIGYTF.